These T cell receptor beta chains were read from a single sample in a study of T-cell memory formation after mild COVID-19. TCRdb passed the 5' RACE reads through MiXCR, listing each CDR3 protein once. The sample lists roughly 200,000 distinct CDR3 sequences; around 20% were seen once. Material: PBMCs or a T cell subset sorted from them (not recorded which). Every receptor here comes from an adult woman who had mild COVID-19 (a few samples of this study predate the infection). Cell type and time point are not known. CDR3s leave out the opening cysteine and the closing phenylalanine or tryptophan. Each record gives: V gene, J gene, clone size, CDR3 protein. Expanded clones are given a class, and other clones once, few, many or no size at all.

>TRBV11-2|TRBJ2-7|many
ASSLVREQY
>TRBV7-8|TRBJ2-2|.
ASSLGHLDTGELF
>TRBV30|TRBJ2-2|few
AWSGGGATGELF
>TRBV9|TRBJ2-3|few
ASKTHASDTDTQY
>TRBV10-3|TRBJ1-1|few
AIRKGDTEAF
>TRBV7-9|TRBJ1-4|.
ASSLVHGEKLF
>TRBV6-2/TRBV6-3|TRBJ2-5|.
ASSYGRAQETQY
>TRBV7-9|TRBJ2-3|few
ASSQGQGTDTQY
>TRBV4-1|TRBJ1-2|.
ASSQVLVANYGYT
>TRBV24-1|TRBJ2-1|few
ATSDRALGNNEQF
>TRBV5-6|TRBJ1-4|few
ASTWGQSWEKLF
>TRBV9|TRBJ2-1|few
ASSATTSVYNEQF
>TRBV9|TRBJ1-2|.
ASSRSGGYGYT
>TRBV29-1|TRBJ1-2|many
SVVGGPGGYT
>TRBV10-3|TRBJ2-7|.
AIGSGTSGSDEQY
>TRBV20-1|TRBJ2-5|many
SAPGTDEETQY
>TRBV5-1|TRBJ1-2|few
ASSLAQDVNGYT
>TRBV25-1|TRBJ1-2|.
ASSAQGGNYGYT
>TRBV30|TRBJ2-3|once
AWGPGLAGGPDTQY
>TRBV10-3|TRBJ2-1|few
AIMDDRGSNEQF
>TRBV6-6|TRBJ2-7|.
ASRTREDEQY
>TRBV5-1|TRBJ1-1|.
ASSLGDRVADAF
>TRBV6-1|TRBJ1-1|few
AIMGMRGYTEAF
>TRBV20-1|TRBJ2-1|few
SANRLFRKESTTDNEQF
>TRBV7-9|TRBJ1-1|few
ASSLEGTGATEAF
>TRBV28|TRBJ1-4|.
ASSLSLGTNEKLF
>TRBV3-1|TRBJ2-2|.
ASSQSPLAGGELF
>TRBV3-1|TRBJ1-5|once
ASSPGTGYNQPQH
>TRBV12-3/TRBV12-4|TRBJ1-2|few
ASTQDFYGYT
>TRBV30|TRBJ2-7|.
ASRRAGFHEQY
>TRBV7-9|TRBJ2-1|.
ASSLTMGLGQF
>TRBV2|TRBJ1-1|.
ASSEVGQGEAF
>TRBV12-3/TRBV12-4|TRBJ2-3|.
ASNLRDSEPTSTDTQY
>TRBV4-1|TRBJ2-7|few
ASSRLTSGGSYEQY
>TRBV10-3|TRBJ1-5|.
AISEVASNQPQH
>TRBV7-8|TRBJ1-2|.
ASSLRGGQYGYT
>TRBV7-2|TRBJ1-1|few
ASSLGSGTGEAF
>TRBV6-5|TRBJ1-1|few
ASSPPGQGGLAF
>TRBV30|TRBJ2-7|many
AWSSGGQISGEQY
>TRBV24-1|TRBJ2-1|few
ATSDWALAGGLRNEQF
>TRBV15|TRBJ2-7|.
ATSREQGSYEQY
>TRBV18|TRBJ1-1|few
ASSPRQKMSEGNTEAF
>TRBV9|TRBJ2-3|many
ASSVEAGRTDTQY
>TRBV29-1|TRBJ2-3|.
SVFPGPAGDTQY
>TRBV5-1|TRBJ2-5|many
ASSLGGEETQY
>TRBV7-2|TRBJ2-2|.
ASSLAGGDTGELF
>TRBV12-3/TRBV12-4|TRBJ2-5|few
ASSSTSYTETQY
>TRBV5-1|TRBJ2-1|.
ASSHKDSYNEQF
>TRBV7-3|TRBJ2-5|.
ASSLSSGPQETQY
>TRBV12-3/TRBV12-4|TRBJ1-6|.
ASRRGQMSPNSPLH
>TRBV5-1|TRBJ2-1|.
ASSPRLLAGAYNEQF
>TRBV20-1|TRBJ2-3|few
SARDRRLAGADTQY
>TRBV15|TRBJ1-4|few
ATSRDRGPIEKLF
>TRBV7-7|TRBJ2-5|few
ASSFPFRAEETQY
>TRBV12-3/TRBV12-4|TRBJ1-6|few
ASSSSVGGLSPLH
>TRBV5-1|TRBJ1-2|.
ASSLDGTGPYT
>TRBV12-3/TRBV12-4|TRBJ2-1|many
ASSLSYGTTVFYNEQF
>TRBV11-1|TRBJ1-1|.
ASSLDTGQQAF
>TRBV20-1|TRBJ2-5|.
SAMRDRGLKTQY
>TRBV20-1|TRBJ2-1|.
SAISGSPYNEQF